The 19 T cell receptor beta chains presented below share a single source sample, sequenced in a study of chemoradiotherapy in HPV16-positive cancers. Clones were read by immunoSEQ multiplex PCR, and TCRdb kept only the in-frame ones, dropping some. This table holds about 30,000 clones, roughly 84% found once. The sample consisted of blood, taken from a patient who underwent chemoradiotherapy. Receptors were obtained from a human donor with HPV-associated anogenital cancer.

The chain has TRBV4-2 and TRBJ2-7; D is unresolved. Trimming pared 0 bases from V and 5 bases from J, leaving 14 bases between. This CDR3 contains 15 residues. Germline loops: CDR1 LGHNA, CDR2 YNFKEQ. The CDR3 DNA is TGTGCCAGCAGCCAAGATTGGCTAGGAAGGAACGAGCAGTACTTC. It yields the protein CASSQDWLGRNEQYF.

The V gene is TRBV7-8, the J gene TRBJ2-1, with D possibly being TRBD2 (6 bases). The CDR3 consists of 12 residues. Trimming left V 5 bases short and J 6 bases short, with 8 bases between. The germline V gene encodes CDR1 SGHVS and CDR2 FQNEAQ. DNA of the CDR3: TGTGCCAGCAGCCCGGGACTCAATGAGCAGTTCTTC. Encoded protein: CASSPGLNEQFF.

The V call is TRBV2, the J call TRBJ2-5, with 9 bases aligning to TRBD2. CDR3 length: 16 amino acids. Trimming removed 6 bases from V and 3 bases from J; junction bases left unmatched: 11. Germline CDR1 reads SNHLY; CDR2 reads FYNNEI. CDR3 residues: CASRGVAGAIKETQYF. The CDR3 coding sequence is TGTGCCAGCAGAGGGGTAGCGGGGGCCATAAAAGAGACCCAGTACTTC.

The J gene is TRBJ2-5, the V gene TRBV19; D may be TRBD2 (5 bases). The J call may be faulty, since TRBJ2-7 better matches the DNA end. CDR3 length equals 13 residues. Germline V gives CDR1 LNHDA, CDR2 SQIVND (reference sequence). As DNA, the CDR3 is TGTGCCAGTAGTAGTACCAGCGGCTACGAGCAGTACTTC. It translates to CASSSTSGYEQYF.

The sample holds one count of this clone. J is TRBJ2-2 and V is TRBV10-3; 13 bases match TRBD2. The V gene's germline CDR1 is ENHRY and CDR2 SYGVKD. Trimming cost V 6 bases and J 2 bases; bases outside gene matches: 6. CDR3 size: 17 residues. CDR3 sequence reads: CAISETSGGTNTGELFF. For the CDR3, the DNA is TGTGCCATCAGCGAGACTAGCGGGGGGACTAACACCGGGGAGCTGTTTTTT.

The gene calls are TRBV5-6 and TRBJ2-7; 11 nucleotides match TRBD2. Per germline, CDR1 SGHDT and CDR2 YYEEEE. V trimming: 2 bases; J trimming: 3 bases; junction bases outside the gene matches: 10. The CDR3 loop spans 17 amino acids. The CDR3 DNA reads as TGTGCCAGCAGCTTAGGCCTCGGGACTAGCGGTTTCTACGAGCAGTACTTC. It translates to CASSLGLGTSGFYEQYF. The full variable domain, in which reference TRBV5-6 and TRBJ2-7 provide the parts outside the CDR3, is DAGVTQSPTHLIKTRGQQVTLRCSPKSGHDTVSWYQQALGQGPQFIFQYYEEEERQRGNFPDRFSGHQFPNYSSELNVNALLLGDSALYLCASSLGLGTSGFYEQYFGPGTRLTVT.

The genes are TRBV27 and TRBJ1-6, with 8 bases matching TRBD1. The V and J ends lost 8 bases and 8 bases, in that order; junction bases with no gene match: 11. CDR3 length: 15 amino acids. CDR1 and CDR2 from the germline V gene are MNHEY and SMNVEV (reference sequence). CDR3 protein: CASPPDRVLDSPLHF. As DNA, the CDR3 is TGTGCCAGCCCACCGGACAGGGTCTTAGATTCACCCCTCCACTTT.

The rearrangement uses TRBV4-2 and TRBJ1-4; D remains unclear. This CDR3 region has 12 residues. CDR1 and CDR2 from the germline V gene are LGHNA and YNFKEQ. V was cut by 4 bases and J by 8 bases, with 8 bases left in between. CDR3 in DNA: TGTGCCAGCAGCCCCTCCGGAGAAAAACTGTTTTTT. Translated, it gives CASSPSGEKLFF.

Worth noting for this clone: The conserved phenylalanine or tryptophan is not found at the CDR3 terminus, so this likely reflects a read error. The genes are TRBV7-8 and TRBJ1-2; perhaps TRBD1 as D (6 bases). The CDR3 spans 14 residues. Per the germline V gene, CDR1 is SGHVS and CDR2 is FQNEAQ. With 4 bases removed from V and 5 bases from J, the gap between germline ends came to 14 bases. The CDR3 sequence: CASSSWTAGYGYTL. The CDR3 DNA reads TGTGCCAGCAGCTCATGGACAGCAGGATATGGCTACACCCTC.

J is TRBJ1-5 and V is TRBV7-6; weak D call: TRBD1 (6 bases). The CDR3 extends over 15 amino acids. Trimming removed 5 bases at V and 6 bases at J, with 17 bases between. Germline CDR1 SGHVS, CDR2 FNYEAQ. The CDR3 reads CASSPSTGHSQPQHF. Written as DNA, the CDR3 is TGTGCCAGCAGCCCATCCACAGGGCACAGTCAGCCCCAGCATTTT.

This clone was picked up one time. The V call is TRBV19, the J call TRBJ1-5, with TRBD1 matching over 9 bases. V dropped 6 bases and J dropped 8; count of bases not matched to a gene: 14. This CDR3 has 16 amino acids. Germline V gene sequence: CDR1 LNHDA, CDR2 SQIVND (reference sequence). The CDR3 nucleotides are TGTGCCAGTAGATCAATGGGGGACAGGGTGGTAGAGCCCCAGCATTTT. This translates into CASRSMGDRVVEPQHF.

This chain joins TRBV5-1 and TRBJ2-7, with D possibly TRBD1 on 6 matching bases. CDR3 size: 14 residues. Germline CDR1 reads SGHRS; CDR2 reads YFSETQ. The V gene lost 4 bases and the J gene lost 3 bases, with 14 bases spanning the gap. CDR3 sequence reads: CASSRDRPFYEQYV. CDR3 coding DNA: TGCGCCAGCAGCCGCGACAGGCCATTCTACGAGCAGTACGTC.

The genes are TRBV18 and TRBJ2-2; 8 bases match TRBD2. The CDR3 runs 16 residues. V shed 6 bases and J 3 bases; nucleotides not matched to a gene: 9. Germline V gene lookup returns CDR1 KGHSH and CDR2 LQKENI. The CDR3 region has the DNA TGTGCCAGCTCGCGGCCCAGCGGGGGTCACACCGGGGAGCTGTTTTTT. Its protein is CASSRPSGGHTGELFF.

The rearrangement joins TRBV6-5 to TRBJ2-1; unclear D gene. V was pared by 6 bases and J by 4 bases, with 13 bases between. Per germline, CDR1 MNHEY and CDR2 SVGAGI. CDR3 length: 14 residues. CDR3 DNA sequence: TGTGCCAGCAGATCCCCCTCCGGGTACAATGAGCAGTTCTTC. Protein: CASRSPSGYNEQFF.

V gene TRBV5-1 combines with J gene TRBJ2-1, with D unclear. The CDR3 runs to 14 residues. The germline V gene has CDR1 SGHRS and CDR2 YFSETQ. The V end lost 0 bases, the J end lost 7 bases, and 11 bases lay between the germline ends. CDR3 in amino acids: CASSLAAANNEQFF. In DNA form, the CDR3 reads TGCGCCAGCAGCTTGGCGGCAGCGAATAATGAGCAGTTCTTC.

V is TRBV28 and J is TRBJ1-5, with 7 bases lining up with TRBD1. The V and J ends lost 5 bases and 3 bases, in that order; junction bases with no gene match: 7. The CDR3 loop spans 15 amino acids. Per the germline V gene, CDR1 is MDHEN and CDR2 is SYDVKM. The CDR3 here is CASSPGGQYNQPQHF. CDR3 sequence (DNA): TGTGCCAGCAGTCCAGGGGGACAGTACAATCAGCCCCAGCATTTT.

V and J are TRBV5-1 and TRBJ1-1; TRBD1 might be the D (5 bases). The V gene lost 0 bases and the J gene lost 7 bases, with 10 bases spanning the gap. This CDR3 has 13 amino acids. Germline CDR1 and CDR2: SGHRS and YFSETQ. CDR3 DNA sequence: TGCGCCAGCAGCTTGGTTCAGGGAGATGAAGCTTTCTTT. Translating it yields CASSLVQGDEAFF. Full variable domain (remainder filled in from reference TRBV5-1 and TRBJ1-1): KAGVTQTPRYLIKTRGQQVTLSCSPISGHRSVSWYQQTPGQGLQFLFEYFSETQRNKGNFPGRFSGRQFSNSRSEMNVSTLELGDSALYLCASSLVQGDEAFFGQGTRLTVV.

This clone was counted a single time. CDR3 bases: TGTGCCTGGAGTCTAGGACTAACCGGGAACGAGCAGTTCTTC. It codes for CAWSLGLTGNEQFF. The rearrangement joins TRBV30 to TRBJ2-1, with D perhaps TRBD2 (6 bases). The CDR3 has 14 residues. Germline assignment: CDR1 GTSNPN and CDR2 SVGIG (reference sequence). V was clipped by 2 bases and J by 10 bases, with 18 bases between them.

The J gene is TRBJ1-1, the V gene TRBV7-3; perhaps TRBD1 as D (5 bases). This CDR3 has 14 residues. The V end lost 4 bases, the J end lost 0 bases, and 9 bases lay between the germline ends. The germline gives CDR1 SGHTA, CDR2 FQGTGA. For the CDR3, the DNA is TGTGCCAGCAGCTCGCAGGGCATGAACACTGAAGCTTTCTTT. Translating gives CASSSQGMNTEAFF.